This record covers a single T cell receptor (beta chain). The antigen it recognizes is unknown. Base qualities are not provided; no much larger clone lies one nucleotide away. Participants in the prospective study were aged roughly 18 to 100 years, lived in about two dozen United States geographic areas, and enrolled through a virtual design. In the prospective study, cohorts were assigned on the basis of participant-reported clinical history obtained from a screening survey and a study questionnaire. Recovered participants in ImmuneRACE Cohort 3 were defined by two consecutive negative NP/OP PCR tests, clearance by a healthcare professional, or resolution of symptoms. Each participant in the prospective study had whole blood, serum and a nasopharyngeal or oropharyngeal swab collected by mobile phlebotomists. Over a 2-month period, participants in the prospective study had the option of providing additional blood draws and questionnaires. Blood samples from the prospective study were shipped frozen or at room temperature prior to DNA extraction.

TCRbeta CDR3 regions were amplified from genomic DNA using the immunoSEQ Assay, a bias-controlled multiplex PCR. The published analysis was carried out like this. Nucleated cell counts per sample were estimated from amplification of reference gene primers within the assay. To quantify the absolute abundance of each unique TCRbeta CDR3 rearrangement, sequence reads were collapsed and filtered. For each sample, productive Simpson clonality was calculated as the square root of Simpson's diversity index across productive rearrangements. In its TCRdb copy, this immuneACCESS table keeps in-frame sequences only and misses some clones. Where compared with another copy, unresolved V genes explain less than half of these, and the others have no known cause. V, J and clone size are those of that table, while D and trimming were read from the DNA. Present in this sample are 250,000 to 300,000 clones, about 89% of which were seen just once. Together, the top ten hold 1.5% to 2% of the sample.

This sample was included in a study of blood T cell repertoires in COVID-19 (dated by TCRdb to 2019 to 2021). About the study as a whole: Collaborator samples came from the United States, Italy and Spain and covered acute and convalescent phases of COVID-19. The material from the prospective study consisted of cDNA or gDNA derived from T cells, B-cell-depleted T cells, or PBMCs. The dataset comprised deeply sampled blood TCRbeta repertoires from subjects exposed to, actively infected with, or recovered from COVID-19. A freely available public database, intended as a resource for researchers studying the immune response to SARS-CoV-2, is where the repertoires were released. The samples were drawn from the first 160 participants of the ongoing ImmuneRACE study and from 1,254 subjects provided by 6 global collaborators. The sample metadata nearly always contained a de-identified subject ID, COVID-19 status, age in years and sex. Where available, HLA class I and class II types were obtained from metadata supplied by the sample provider rather than from assay-based typing.

Paper-wide results and their limitations: The quantity of clinical and demographic metadata differed by source and by participant and was supplied without curation.

The sequence was collected from a woman between 40 and 50 years old who had recovered from COVID-19. Sequencing was done on a sample of PBMCs or T cells enriched from blood (not recorded which).

The nucleotide sequence reads TGTGCCAGCAGCTTACGCAGACCTAGCGGGGGCTCCTACGAGCAGTACTTC. It encodes CASSLRRPSGGSYEQYF. The rearranged segments are TRBV7-6 and TRBJ2-7, with 10 junctional bases fitting TRBD2. Clipping removes 2 bases from V and 0 bases from J, with 7 as the unmatched junction base count. Sequences SGHVS (CDR1) and FNYEAQ (CDR2) are obtained from the germline V gene. The CDR3 measures 17 amino acids from cysteine to phenylalanine. The sequence is cut down to CDR3 DNA, 51 bases in frame from base 1.